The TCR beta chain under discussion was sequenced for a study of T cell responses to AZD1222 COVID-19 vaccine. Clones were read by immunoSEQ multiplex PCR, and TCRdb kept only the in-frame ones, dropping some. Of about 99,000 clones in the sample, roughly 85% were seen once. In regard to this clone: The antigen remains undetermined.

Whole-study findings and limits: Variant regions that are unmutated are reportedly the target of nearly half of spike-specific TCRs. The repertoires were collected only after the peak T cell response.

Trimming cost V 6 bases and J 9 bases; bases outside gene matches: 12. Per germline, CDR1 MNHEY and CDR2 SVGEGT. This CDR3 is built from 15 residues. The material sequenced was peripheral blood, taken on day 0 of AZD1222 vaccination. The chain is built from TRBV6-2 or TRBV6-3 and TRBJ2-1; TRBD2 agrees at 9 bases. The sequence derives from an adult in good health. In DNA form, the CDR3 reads TGTGCCAGCAGCCCCGGGGTAGCGGGAGTTTCTGAGCAGTTCTTC. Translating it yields CASSPGVAGVSEQFF.